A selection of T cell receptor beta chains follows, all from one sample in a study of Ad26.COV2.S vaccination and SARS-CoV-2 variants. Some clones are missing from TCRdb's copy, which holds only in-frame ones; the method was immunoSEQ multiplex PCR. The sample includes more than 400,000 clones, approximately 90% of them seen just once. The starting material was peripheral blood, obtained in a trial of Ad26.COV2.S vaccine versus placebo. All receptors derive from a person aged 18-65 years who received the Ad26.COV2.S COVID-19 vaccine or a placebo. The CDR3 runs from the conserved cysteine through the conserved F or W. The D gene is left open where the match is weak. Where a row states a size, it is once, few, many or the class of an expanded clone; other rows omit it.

CASRGRGFQPQHF	TGTGCCAGCAGGGGGCGGGGGTTTCAGCCCCAGCATTTT	13	TRBJ1-5	NA	NA	TRBV28
CASSQPGEEFF	TGTGCCAGCAGCCAACCGGGTGAGGAGTTCTTC	11	TRBJ2-1	NA	NA	TRBV7-9
CASSIGNQPQHF	TGTGCCAGTAGTATCGGGAATCAGCCCCAGCATTTT	12	TRBJ1-5	NA	NA	TRBV19
CSVGPRGRTDTQYF	TGCAGCGTTGGCCCCAGGGGTCGCACAGATACGCAGTATTTT	14	TRBJ2-3	NA	NA	TRBV29-1
CASSPRTRDTIYF	TGTGCCAGCAGTCCCCGGACCCGGGACACCATATATTTT	13	TRBJ1-3	NA	NA	TRBV28
CASSPTGWEKNYGYTF	TGTGCCAGTAGTCCTACAGGGTGGGAAAAGAACTATGGCTACACCTTC	16	TRBJ1-2	NA	NA	TRBV19
CASSGRSGGHNEQFF	TGTGCCAGCAGCGGGCGTAGCGGGGGGCACAATGAGCAGTTCTTC	15	TRBJ2-1	TRBD2	NA	TRBV9
CASSLTLNTGELFF	TGTGCCAGCAGTTTGACACTGAACACCGGGGAGCTGTTTTTT	14	TRBJ2-2	NA	NA	TRBV27
CASSKVSGTWPGELFF	TGTGCCAGCAGCAAAGTCTCCGGGACTTGGCCCGGGGAGCTGTTTTTT	16	TRBJ2-2	NA	NA	TRBV21-1
CASSYWASGGDEQFF	TGTGCCAGCAGTTACTGGGCTAGCGGGGGTGATGAGCAGTTCTTC	15	TRBJ2-1	TRBD2	NA	TRBV6-5
CASSQAPKNTEAFF	TGCGCCAGCAGCCAAGCCCCAAAGAACACTGAAGCTTTCTTT	14	TRBJ1-1	NA	NA	TRBV4-1
CAEDGTDYNEQFF	TGTGCCGAGGATGGGACAGACTACAATGAGCAGTTCTTC	13	TRBJ2-1	TRBD1	NA	TRBV30
CASSLVSGGTNEQFF	TGTGCCAGCAGTTTAGTTAGCGGGGGCACCAATGAGCAGTTCTTC	15	TRBJ2-1	TRBD2	NA	TRBV27
CASSYAGTGLLSLYGYTF	TGTGCCAGCAGTTATGCCGGGACAGGGCTACTATCTCTCTATGGCTACACCTTC	18	TRBJ1-2	TRBD1	NA	TRBV5-8
CASSQTGGPYEKLFF	TGTGCCAGCAGCCAAACAGGGGGCCCTTATGAAAAACTGTTTTTT	15	TRBJ1-4	TRBD1	NA	TRBV14
CASSVGTAKNTEAFF	TGTGCCAGCAGCGTAGGGACAGCGAAGAACACTGAAGCTTTCTTT	15	TRBJ1-1	NA	NA	TRBV9
CASRPTGGTDTQYF	TGTGCCAGTAGACCTACAGGGGGCACAGATACGCAGTATTTT	14	TRBJ2-3	TRBD1	once	TRBV19
CASSLRASGNTDTQYF	TGTGCCAGCAGCTTAAGGGCTAGCGGGAACACAGATACGCAGTATTTT	16	TRBJ2-3	TRBD2	NA	TRBV11-2
CASREGGRGYGYTF	TGTGCCAGCAGAGAGGGGGGGCGGGGCTATGGCTACACCTTC	14	TRBJ1-2	NA	NA	TRBV27
CASSPNNRNNQPQHF	TGTGCCAGCAGCCCCAACAACAGAAACAATCAGCCCCAGCATTTT	15	TRBJ1-5	NA	NA	TRBV2
CSVEGTSGDQETQYF	TGCAGCGTTGAAGGGACTAGCGGGGACCAAGAGACCCAGTACTTC	15	TRBJ2-5	TRBD2	NA	TRBV29-1
CASSIDLEGGVGYTF	TGTGCCAGTAGTATAGATCTGGAGGGTGGAGTAGGCTACACCTTC	15	TRBJ1-2	NA	NA	TRBV19
CASSREAAGELFF	TGTGCCAGCAGTCGCGAGGCGGCCGGGGAGCTGTTTTTT	13	TRBJ2-2	NA	NA	TRBV25-1
CASSQQGWYGYTF	TGTGCCAGCAGCCAACAGGGGTGGTATGGCTACACCTTC	13	TRBJ1-2	NA	NA	TRBV3-1/TRBV3-2
CASSILSLARGTNTIYF	TGTGCCAGTAGTATTTTGAGTCTGGCCAGGGGCACAAACACCATATATTTT	17	TRBJ1-3	NA	few	TRBV19
CASSFPPGGTDTQYF	TGCGCCAGCAGCTTTCCCCCAGGGGGCACAGATACGCAGTATTTT	15	TRBJ2-3	NA	NA	TRBV5-1
CASSLEEVEQYF	TGTGCCAGCAGCTTGGAGGAGGTAGAGCAGTACTTC	12	TRBJ2-7	NA	NA	TRBV5-6
CASSPQDRDQETQYF	TGTGCCAGCTCACCACAGGACAGAGACCAAGAGACCCAGTACTTC	15	TRBJ2-5	NA	NA	TRBV18
CASSMLSGGDSRGYNEQFF	TGTGCCAGCAGCATGCTTAGCGGGGGGGACTCCAGGGGCTACAATGAGCAGTTCTTC	19	TRBJ2-1	TRBD2	NA	TRBV9
CASSYPGLSSYNEQFF	TGTGCCAGCAGTTACCCCGGACTGTCCTCCTACAATGAGCAGTTCTTC	16	TRBJ2-1	NA	NA	TRBV6-2/TRBV6-3
CASTGLPDTQYF	TGTGCCAGCACCGGCCTCCCAGATACGCAGTATTTT	12	TRBJ2-3	NA	NA	TRBV7-9
CASSILAGADNEQFF	TGTGCCAGTAGTATACTAGCGGGGGCCGACAATGAGCAGTTCTTC	15	TRBJ2-1	TRBD2	NA	TRBV19
CASRWDYGYTF	TGTGCCAGCAGATGGGACTATGGCTACACCTTC	11	TRBJ1-2	NA	NA	TRBV2
CASSLPGQTLTQYF	TGCGCCAGCAGCTTACCGGGACAAACGTTAACGCAGTATTTT	14	TRBJ2-3	NA	NA	TRBV5-1
CASSPQRGGNQPQHF	TGTGCCAGCAGTCCACAGAGAGGGGGTAATCAGCCCCAGCATTTT	15	TRBJ1-5	NA	NA	TRBV6-5
CASSLSGLGGELFF	TGTGCCAGCAGTTTATCAGGGCTCGGCGGGGAGCTGTTTTTT	14	TRBJ2-2	NA	NA	TRBV28
CASSLQRFGYEQYF	TGTGCCAGCAGCCTCCAACGTTTCGGCTACGAGCAGTACTTC	14	TRBJ2-7	NA	NA	TRBV2